These 20 T cell receptor beta chains originate from one sample sequenced in a study of T cell repertoires in cytomegalovirus infection. MiXCR, applied by TCRdb to the reads, yields one record per CDR3 protein. The profile shows roughly 130,000 distinct CDR3 sequences, 8.8% of them singletons. The specimen was PBMCs. All receptors come from a human donor in good health (CMV status not recorded). Some clones in this sample may be carry-over from other donors' samples.

The chain uses TRBV6-6 and TRBJ2-6, with D possibly TRBD1 on 6 matching bases. Germline values: CDR1 MNHNY, CDR2 SVGAGI (reference sequence). The CDR3 sequence is 17 residues long. V lost 2 bases and J 0 bases, leaving 11 bases between the germline ends. CDR3 in amino acids: CASSYADSISGANVLTF. The CDR3 region has the DNA TGTGCCAGCAGTTACGCGGACAGTATCTCTGGGGCCAACGTCCTGACTTTC.

The rearrangement links TRBV28 to TRBJ1-1; TRBD1 matches 11 bases. The J segment lost 7 bases and the V segment lost 6 bases, leaving 4 bases of the junction unmatched. The CDR3 is 13 amino acids. Germline V gene sequence: CDR1 MDHEN, CDR2 SYDVKM. The CDR3 sequence is CASRRTGGDEAFF. The CDR3 nucleotides read TGTGCCAGCAGGCGGACAGGGGGCGATGAAGCTTTCTTT.

This sequence joins TRBV7-9 and TRBJ2-7; the match to TRBD1 covers 7 bases. Trimming removed 5 bases from V and 6 bases from J; junction bases left unmatched: 7. The CDR3 totals 13 residues. Germline V lookup: CDR1 SEHNR, CDR2 FQNEAQ (reference sequence). CDR3: CASSRTGNGEQYF. The CDR3 DNA reads TGTGCCAGCAGCCGGACAGGTAATGGCGAGCAGTACTTC.

The sample holds many counts of this clonotype. This sequence joins TRBV28 and TRBJ2-7, with D perhaps matching TRBD2 (6 bases). This CDR3 spans 12 amino acids. V was pared by 5 bases and J by 4 bases, with 9 bases between. The germline V gene has CDR1 MDHEN and CDR2 SYDVKM. CDR3 residues: CASSQLAYEQYF. The CDR3, as DNA: TGTGCCAGCAGTCAACTAGCTTACGAGCAGTACTTC.

This clonotype was recorded many times. The chain combines TRBV2 with TRBJ2-1; D is tentatively TRBD1 or TRBD2 (5 bases each). Germline V CDR1 and CDR2: SNHLY, FYNNEI. The V end lost 7 bases, the J end lost 7 bases, and 17 bases lay between the germline ends. CDR3 length: 14 residues. Here the CDR3 reads CASTGREKGNEQFF. CDR3 coding DNA: TGTGCCAGCACGGGCAGGGAGAAGGGGAATGAGCAGTTCTTC.

This clonotype was seen at least ten times. The V gene is TRBV7-9, the J gene TRBJ1-1; D remains unclear. Per germline, CDR1 SEHNR and CDR2 FQNEAQ (reference sequence). This CDR3 is built from 15 residues. V gave up 5 bases and J gave up 6 bases, with 19 bases separating them. CDR3 amino acids: CASSHEAVLNAEAFF. CDR3 nucleotides: TGTGCCAGCAGCCACGAGGCTGTGTTAAACGCTGAAGCTTTCTTT.

This clonotype was found many times. V usage is TRBV10-2 and J usage is TRBJ2-5; no firm D call. V gave up 7 bases and J gave up 3 bases, with 12 bases separating them. Germline values: CDR1 WSHSY, CDR2 SAAADI. The CDR3 totals 13 residues. For the CDR3, the DNA is TGCGCCAGCAAATTTTCAACAGAAGAGACCCAGTACTTC. Amino acid sequence: CASKFSTEETQYF.

This clonotype was detected many times. The chain joins TRBV6-1 to TRBJ1-1; D may be TRBD1 (5 bases). The V end lost 6 bases, the J end lost 6 bases, and 17 bases lay between the germline ends. Germline assignment: CDR1 MNHNS and CDR2 SASEGT. The CDR3 runs to 14 residues. DNA of the CDR3: TGTGCCAGCAGGATAGGAGGGACGCAGCCTGAAGCTTTCTTT. Protein product: CASRIGGTQPEAFF.

A few counts support this clonotype. This chain uses TRBV20-1 with TRBJ1-4; tentative D call: TRBD1 (5 bases). Trimming removed 2 bases at V and 0 bases at J, with 10 bases between. This CDR3 comprises 15 residues. Per germline, CDR1 DFQATT and CDR2 SNEGSKA (reference sequence). CDR3 nucleotide sequence: TGCAGTGCTAGATCCGGGGGTCCAACTAATGAAAAACTGTTTTTT. This sequence encodes CSARSGGPTNEKLFF.

This clonotype came up many times. This rearrangement joins TRBV23-1 to TRBJ2-4; TRBD1 or TRBD2 may be the D gene (5 bases each). TRBV23-1 is classed as an ORF, of uncertain function. The CDR3 length is 15 residues. The V gene lost 3 bases and the J gene lost 1 base, with 10 bases spanning the gap. In DNA, the CDR3 is TGCGCCAGCAGTCAGAGAGGGACGGCCAAAAACATTCAGTACTTC. This translates into CASSQRGTAKNIQYF.

In the case of this clonotype: A junction boundary mismatches the germline segment, possibly from a read error. The rearrangement joins TRBV6-6 to TRBJ1-1; no reliable D call. Germline CDR1 and CDR2: MNHNY and SVGAGI (reference sequence). The CDR3 contains 13 residues. The CDR3 DNA sequence: TGTGCCGGCAGTTACCCCGATCGGAGCGAAGCTTTCTTT. Residues: CAGSYPDRSEAFF.

This clonotype was seen at least ten times. The chain joins TRBV10-3 to TRBJ2-2; D tentatively reads TRBD1 or TRBD2 (5 bases each). The germline CDR1 and CDR2 sequences are ENHRY and SYGVKD. This CDR3 contains 17 residues. V was cut by 1 base and J by 0 bases, with 12 bases left in between. Here the CDR3 reads CAISEFGTVANTGELFF. The CDR3 DNA is TGTGCCATCAGTGAGTTCGGGACGGTCGCGAACACCGGGGAGCTGTTTTTT.

The chain carries TRBV20-1 and TRBJ1-5; 9 bases fit TRBD1. The CDR3 covers 15 residues. Germline V gives CDR1 DFQATT, CDR2 SNEGSKA (reference sequence). V shed 2 bases, J shed 3 bases, and the junction held 5 bases outside the gene matches. The CDR3 DNA reads TGCAGTGCTAGATTCGGACAGGGGATCAATCAGCCCCAGCATTTT. It codes for CSARFGQGINQPQHF.

This clonotype has ten or more counts. CDR3: CASSLAPGTDTQYF. The CDR3 coding sequence is TGTGCCAGCAGTTTAGCCCCCGGGACAGATACGCAGTATTTT. The chain carries TRBV12-3 or TRBV12-4 and TRBJ2-3; D call uncertain. This CDR3 spans 14 amino acids. The V and J ends lost 0 bases and 3 bases respectively, with 7 bases between them.

This clonotype was counted only a few times. The chain recombines TRBV6-5 with TRBJ1-1; a weak D match, TRBD1 (6 bases). The CDR3 totals 13 residues. CDR1 MNHEY and CDR2 SVGAGI come from the germline V gene. V was trimmed by 0 bases and J by 10 bases, leaving 12 bases between them. CDR3 sequence (DNA): TGTGCCAGCAGTTACTCCACAGGGCTGCGAGCTTTCTTT. As protein: CASSYSTGLRAFF.

There are a few counts of this clonotype. The V gene is TRBV25-1, the J gene TRBJ1-1, with D possibly TRBD1 on 6 matching bases. The CDR3 is 15 residues long. Germline-derived CDR1 and CDR2 are MGHDK and SYGVNS. V lost 3 bases and J 0 bases, leaving 11 bases between the germline ends. CDR3 bases: TGTGCCAGCAGTGATTTAAGGGGGATGAACACTGAAGCTTTCTTT. Protein sequence: CASSDLRGMNTEAFF.

V gene TRBV19 combines with J gene TRBJ1-4; D is undetermined. The germline gives CDR1 LNHDA, CDR2 SQIVND (reference sequence). CDR3 length equals 13 residues. V lost 11 bases, J lost 6 bases, and 16 bases lay in between. CDR3 nucleotides: TGTGCCTCTATTGACCGTGCGGATGAAAAACTGTTTTTT. Its protein product is CASIDRADEKLFF. The full variable domain, with the rest looked up from reference TRBV19 and TRBJ1-4, is DGGITQSPKYLFRKEGQNVTLSCEQNLNHDAMYWYRQDPGQGLRLIYYSQIVNDFQKGDIAEGYSVSREKKESFPLTVTSAQKNPTAFYLCASIDRADEKLFFGSGTQLSVL.

In its sample, this clonotype was seen many times. The chain joins TRBV20-1 to TRBJ2-1, with D perhaps given as TRBD1 or TRBD2 (6 bases each). Looked up from germline, CDR1 is DFQATT and CDR2 is SNEGSKA (reference sequence). The CDR3 loop spans 15 amino acids. V dropped 5 bases and J dropped 5 bases, with 19 bases sitting between them. The CDR3 nucleotides read TGCAGTGCTCCTCAGGGGAGGTTCACTAACAATGAGCAGTTCTTC. Translation gives CSAPQGRFTNNEQFF.

Ten or more counts support this clonotype. This chain links TRBV7-2 with TRBJ1-3; D is uncertain. Germline V gene lookup returns CDR1 SGHTA and CDR2 FQGNSA. The V end was cut by 1 base, the J end by 2 bases, with 9 bases between. The CDR3 extends over 15 amino acids. The CDR3 nucleotides read TGTGCCAGCAGCTTAGACCGGGGAACTGGAAACACCATATATTTT. This gives the protein CASSLDRGTGNTIYF.

In this sample, this clonotype turned up many times. This chain joins TRBV7-8 and TRBJ2-5; 8 nucleotides line up with TRBD1. CDR1 is SGHVS, CDR2 FQNEAQ, per germline. CDR3 length: 14 residues. Trimming removed 6 bases from V and 5 bases from J; junction bases left unmatched: 8. CDR3: CASRARTGTETQYF. The CDR3 nucleotides read TGTGCCAGCAGGGCCCGGACAGGGACCGAGACCCAGTACTTC.